Below are 23 T cell receptor beta chains sequenced from a single sample in a study of T cell repertoires in cytomegalovirus infection. What these receptors recognize is not known. TCRdb reprocessed the reads via MiXCR and lists one record per CDR3 protein. The repertoire includes about 24,000 distinct CDR3 sequences, 22% of them detected once, and approximately 91% sits in the top ten. The sample was CD8+ T cells from cultured PBMCs, taken from culture after CMV antigen stimulation. These receptors all stem from a human donor in good health (CMV status not recorded). Some clones in this sample may be carry-over from other donors' samples.

The V call is TRBV2, the J call TRBJ1-1, with D unresolved. V was cut by 7 bases and J by 7 bases, with 13 bases left in between. Germline-derived CDR1 and CDR2 are SNHLY and FYNNEI. The CDR3 sequence is 12 residues long. The DNA of the CDR3 is TGTGCCAGCACGAAGATTAGGGATGAAGCTTTCTTT. Its protein product is CASTKIRDEAFF.

This clonotype came up a few times. The CDR3 sequence is CASSSIGAENTEAFF. Written as DNA, the CDR3 is TGTGCCAGCAGTTCCATAGGGGCCGAGAACACTGAAGCTTTCTTT. This chain joins TRBV6-5 and TRBJ1-1, with D possibly matching TRBD1 (5 bases). The CDR3 is 15 residues long. Germline assignment: CDR1 MNHEY and CDR2 SVGAGI. The ends were cut back, 4 bases at V and 1 base at J, with 13 bases in the middle.

The chain joins TRBV5-1 to TRBJ2-7, with a possible D match to TRBD2 (7 bases). CDR3 length: 14 residues. Germline V CDR1 and CDR2: SGHRS, YFSETQ. Trimming shortened V by 5 bases and J by 5 bases, and 17 bases separated the two germline ends. This CDR3 is CASRTWGGGDEQYF. DNA for the CDR3: TGCGCCAGCAGGACGTGGGGGGGGGGCGACGAGCAGTACTTC.

This clonotype was picked up many times. The chain combines TRBV11-2 with TRBJ2-7, with a tentative D call TRBD2 (5 bases). The V gene's germline CDR1 is SGHAT and CDR2 FQNNGV. Between the trimmed V and J ends, which lost 5 bases and 4 bases, there was a span of 12 bases. The CDR3 length is 13 residues. The CDR3 coding sequence is TGTGCCAGCAGCCTCGGACGGGATTACGAGCAGTACTTC. It translates to CASSLGRDYEQYF.

The chain employs TRBV6-1 and TRBJ1-1; D gene uncertain. CDR1 MNHNS and CDR2 SASEGT come from the germline V gene. Trimming cost V 0 bases and J 4 bases, with 12 bases left between them. This CDR3 has 15 residues. The CDR3 DNA reads TGTGCCAGCAGTGAAGCGGCCGGGGAGATCACTGAAGCTTTCTTT. Translating gives CASSEAAGEITEAFF.

The J gene is TRBJ2-7, the V gene TRBV28; 9 bases match TRBD1. V lost 2 bases and J lost 2; bases outside the gene matches: 10. Germline V CDR1 and CDR2: MDHEN, SYDVKM. The CDR3 runs to 17 residues. The CDR3 bases are TGTGCCAGCAGTTTAGAGTTTTTGAGGGACAGGGCCTACGAGCAGTACTTC. Amino acid sequence: CASSLEFLRDRAYEQYF.

The chain couples TRBV5-6 to TRBJ2-2; perhaps TRBD1 as D (5 bases). The germline CDR1 and CDR2 sequences are SGHDT and YYEEEE. This CDR3 region has 16 residues. The V end lost 0 bases, the J end lost 0 bases, and 9 bases lay between the germline ends. The DNA of the CDR3 is TGTGCCAGCAGCTTGGGCGCAGGGACGAACACCGGGGAGCTGTTTTTT. Its protein product is CASSLGAGTNTGELFF.

This clonotype has at least ten counts. The rearrangement uses TRBV6-1 and TRBJ2-7, with 9 bases that match TRBD1. The length of the CDR3 is 14 residues. V trimming: 5 bases; J trimming: 10 bases; junction bases outside the gene matches: 12. Germline CDR1 and CDR2: MNHNS and SASEGT. The CDR3 nucleotides are TGTGCCAGCAGTCTCCTGGGACAGGGTAAAGTTCAGTACTTC. It encodes CASSLLGQGKVQYF.

The table lists this clonotype with a count of one. The chain is built from TRBV20-1 and TRBJ2-1; a weak D match, TRBD1 (7 bases). The CDR3 sequence is 17 residues long. V lost 0 bases and J lost 1, with 16 bases in between. From germline, CDR1 is DFQATT and CDR2 SNEGSKA (reference sequence). Written as DNA, the CDR3 is TGCAGTGCTAGAGATCCCCTTCCAGGGGGGTCCTACAATGAGCAGTTCTTC. It specifies CSARDPLPGGSYNEQFF.

The chain recombines TRBV12-3 or TRBV12-4 with TRBJ2-6; 7 nucleotides agree with TRBD2. V trimming: 3 bases; J trimming: 10 bases; junction bases outside the gene matches: 9. CDR3 length: 15 amino acids. The CDR3 here is CASSFFWGGVNVLTF. Here the CDR3 DNA reads TGTGCCAGCAGTTTTTTCTGGGGGGGAGTTAACGTCCTGACTTTC.

This clonotype is a singleton in its sample. CDR3 sequence reads: CSAIMDEQYF. The CDR3 DNA follows: TGCAGTGCTATCATGGACGAGCAGTACTTC. The chain joins TRBV20-1 to TRBJ2-7; D ambiguous. The CDR3 loop spans 10 amino acids. Germline CDR1 reads DFQATT; CDR2 reads SNEGSKA (reference sequence). Trimming removed 4 bases at V and 5 bases at J, with 6 bases between.

The chain is built from TRBV19 and TRBJ2-1; 8 bases are shared with TRBD2. The V segment lost 1 base and the J segment 10 bases; nucleotides outside the gene matches: 9. Germline loops: CDR1 LNHDA, CDR2 SQIVND (reference sequence). This CDR3 has 15 amino acids. The CDR3 region is CASSIGRGVIREQFF. CDR3 sequence (DNA): TGTGCCAGTAGTATAGGGCGGGGGGTGATTCGAGAGCAGTTCTTC.

The CDR3 sequence: CASSFWDRVDEQYF. CDR3 sequence (DNA): TGTGCCAGCAGTTTTTGGGACAGGGTAGACGAGCAGTACTTC. This chain uses TRBV27 with TRBJ2-7; 9 nucleotides align to TRBD1. V was pared by 3 bases and J by 5 bases, with 5 bases of the junction left unmatched. Per germline, CDR1 MNHEY and CDR2 SMNVEV (reference sequence). This CDR3 has 14 residues.

This chain joins TRBV28 and TRBJ2-7; 7 nucleotides line up with TRBD1. Trimming took 6 bases from V and 2 from J; bases not matched to a gene: 4. Germline lookup yields CDR1 MDHEN and CDR2 SYDVKM. The CDR3 is 13 amino acids. The CDR3 loop is CASRGQLTYEQYF. CDR3 bases: TGTGCCAGCAGGGGACAGCTGACCTACGAGCAGTACTTC. The whole variable domain, filled in from reference TRBV28 and TRBJ2-7, reads DVKVTQSSRYLVKRTGEKVFLECVQDMDHENMFWYRQDPGLGLRLIYFSYDVKMKEKGDIPEGYSVSREKKERFSLILESASTNQTSMYLCASRGQLTYEQYFGPGTRLTVT.

The rearrangement links TRBV7-9 to TRBJ2-7, with 13 bases lining up with TRBD2. Trimming removed 1 base from V and 3 bases from J; junction bases left unmatched: 6. CDR1 and CDR2 (germline): SEHNR, FQNEAQ (reference sequence). The CDR3 loop spans 17 amino acids. CDR3 in DNA: TGTGCCAGCAGCTTAGGGACTAGCGGGGGTCCGAGCTACGAGCAGTACTTC. It codes for CASSLGTSGGPSYEQYF.

There are many counts of this clonotype. CDR3 DNA: TGTGCCAGCGCAGAGTCGAACACCGGGGAGCTGTTTTTT. As protein: CASAESNTGELFF. The rearrangement joins TRBV19 to TRBJ2-2; unclear D gene. Germline values: CDR1 LNHDA, CDR2 SQIVND (reference sequence). The V gene lost 9 bases and the J gene lost 0 bases, with 8 bases spanning the gap. The CDR3 is 13 amino acids.

The genes are TRBV5-1 and TRBJ2-3, with no clear D. With 0 bases removed from V and 5 bases from J, the gap between germline ends came to 10 bases. CDR3 size: 14 residues. Looked up from germline, CDR1 is SGHRS and CDR2 is YFSETQ. The CDR3 DNA reads TGCGCCAGCAGCTTGGAGGGATTTCAAGATACGCAGTATTTT. The encoded protein is CASSLEGFQDTQYF.

This clonotype was detected many times. V is TRBV5-6 and J is TRBJ1-6; possibly TRBD1 for D (5 bases). Trimming removed 3 bases at V and 5 bases at J, with 9 bases between. The CDR3 is made up of 14 amino acids. In germline, CDR1 is SGHDT, CDR2 YYEEEE. The CDR3 is CASSWGVNNSPLHF. For the CDR3, the DNA is TGTGCCAGCAGCTGGGGGGTGAATAATTCACCCCTCCACTTT.

This clonotype was seen more than once but under ten times. V gene TRBV4-1 combines with J gene TRBJ1-5; D is perhaps TRBD1 (5 bases). CDR1 MGHRA and CDR2 YSYEKL come from the germline V gene. The CDR3 runs 16 residues. V was pared by 0 bases and J by 1 base, with 10 bases between. CDR3 coding DNA: TGCGCCAGCAGCCAAGATCCCGGGGGGAGCAATCAGCCCCAGCATTTT. It is translated as CASSQDPGGSNQPQHF.

The chain links TRBV6-2 or TRBV6-3 to TRBJ2-3; tentatively, D is TRBD2 (5 bases). Per germline, CDR1 MNHEY and CDR2 SVGEGT. V was cut by 1 base and J by 0 bases, with 11 bases left in between. This CDR3 is built from 16 residues. The CDR3 spells CASSYWTGLSTDTQYF. CDR3 bases: TGTGCCAGCAGTTACTGGACGGGATTGAGCACAGATACGCAGTATTTT.

This clonotype was seen a handful of times. The chain has TRBV11-2 and TRBJ1-1; D remains ambiguous. Germline CDR1 reads SGHAT; CDR2 reads FQNNGV. This CDR3 has 12 amino acids. Trimming removed 2 bases from V and 10 bases from J, with 11 bases in between. CDR3 residues: CASSLLTRTAFF. The CDR3 nucleotides read TGTGCCAGCAGCTTACTCACCCGGACAGCTTTCTTT.

This clonotype was counted between two and nine times. The chain links TRBV7-9 to TRBJ1-1, with 8 bases aligning to TRBD1. This CDR3 is built from 15 residues. Germline-derived CDR1 and CDR2 are SEHNR and FQNEAQ (reference sequence). Trimming took 1 base from V and 4 from J; bases not matched to a gene: 5. DNA for the CDR3: TGTGCCAGCAGCTTAGAACAGGGGGTCGTCACTGAAGCTTTCTTT. Amino acids: CASSLEQGVVTEAFF. The variable domain in full, with the rest retrieved from reference TRBV7-9 and TRBJ1-1, is DTGVSQNPRHKITKRGQNVTFRCDPISEHNRLYWYRQTLGQGPEFLTYFQNEAQLEKSRLLSDRFSAERPKGSFSTLEIQRTEQGDSAMYLCASSLEQGVVTEAFFGQGTRLTVV.

This chain joins TRBV7-9 and TRBJ1-2, with D uncertain. Looked up from germline, CDR1 is SEHNR and CDR2 is FQNEAQ (reference sequence). Between the trimmed V and J ends, which lost 11 bases and 5 bases, there was a span of 24 bases. This CDR3 has 15 amino acids. CDR3: CAYEGREYRDYGYTF. The DNA for the CDR3 is TGTGCCTACGAGGGAAGGGAATATAGGGATTATGGCTACACCTTC.